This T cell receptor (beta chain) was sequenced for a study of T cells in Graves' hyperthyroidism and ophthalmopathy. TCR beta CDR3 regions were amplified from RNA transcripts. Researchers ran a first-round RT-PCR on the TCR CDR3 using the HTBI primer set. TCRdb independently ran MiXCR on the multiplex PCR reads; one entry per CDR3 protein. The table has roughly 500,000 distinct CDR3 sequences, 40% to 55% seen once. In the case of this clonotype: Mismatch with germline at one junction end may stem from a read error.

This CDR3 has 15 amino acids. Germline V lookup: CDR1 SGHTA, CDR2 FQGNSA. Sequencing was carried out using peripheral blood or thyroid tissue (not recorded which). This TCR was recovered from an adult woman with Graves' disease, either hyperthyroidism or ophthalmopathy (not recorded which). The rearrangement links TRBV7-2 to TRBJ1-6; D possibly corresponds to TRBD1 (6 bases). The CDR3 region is CASSQYTGSNSPLHF. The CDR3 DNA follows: TGCGCCAGCAGCCAGTATACAGGGTCGAATTCACCCCTCCACTTT.